The entry below gives a single T cell receptor (beta chain) sequence along with its context. Its target is unknown. The germline gives CDR1 SGHRS, CDR2 YFSETQ. V trimming: 3 bases; J trimming: 4 bases; junction bases outside the gene matches: 4. The CDR3 has 14 amino acids. The data are from a study of T cell responses to AZD1222 COVID-19 vaccine. Study results and limitations: White British people made up most donors, females outnumbered males, and clonal diversity was possibly underestimated. AZD1222 recipients seropositive at baseline numbered only 5 to 7. Spike-specific TCR repertoires showed rising breadth and depth after two AZD1222 doses. Reportedly, nearly half of unique spike TCRs recognized epitopes outside B.1.351/B.1.1.7 mutations.

Profiled with immunoSEQ multiplex PCR; TCRdb holds only in-frame clones, not every one. This repertoire shows around 180,000 clones, roughly 94% found once; its top ten account for around 1.6%. Sequencing was performed on peripheral blood, taken 28 days after the second AZD1222 dose. The chain links TRBV5-1 to TRBJ2-3, with 8 positions matching TRBD2. The TCR comes from an adult who received the AZD1222 COVID-19 vaccine. The CDR3 nucleotides are TGCGCCAGCAGCTGGAGCGGGAGCGCAGATACGCAGTATTTT. This sequence encodes CASSWSGSADTQYF.